This T cell receptor beta chain was recovered during a study of vaccination effects on CD4 cells after COVID-19. Study details: Each participant received a vaccine that was either BNT162b2 or mRNA-1273, given as two doses. Findings of the study overall: Marked clonal contraction was seen in infection- and vaccine-induced clones late after vaccination.

A remark on this clone: The antigen remains undetermined.

Sequencing in the ViraFEST assay came after antigen-specific CD4+ T cells had been expanded with viral peptide pools, which were used to stimulate PBMC. Following 10 days of culture, CD4+ T cells were isolated. PCR confirmed that the person was infected with SARS-CoV-2 between March and December 2020. Under 2.5 million PBMC were placed in each well, which was supplemented with about 10 IU/ml IL-2 and around 9.9 ug/ml peptides. V was clipped by 5 bases and J by 5 bases, with 16 bases between them. This CDR3 contains 15 residues. The V gene's germline CDR1 is MGHDK and CDR2 SYGVNS. Sequencing was performed with immunoSEQ multiplex PCR; in TCRdb, only in-frame clones are kept and a portion is missing. The data hold 17,000 or so clones, with approximately 81% observed a single time.

The V gene is TRBV25-1, the J gene TRBJ2-1; D is ambiguous. The clonotype was recovered from a human donor who had a prior SARS-CoV-2 infection. The sequences come from CD4+ T cells from PBMCs cultured with SARS-CoV-2 spike peptides, collected before COVID-19 vaccination. The CDR3 protein is CASSWSSAANNEQFF. The CDR3 region has the DNA TGTGCCAGCAGTTGGAGTTCGGCAGCGAACAATGAGCAGTTCTTC.